The subject of this entry is one T cell receptor beta chain. Its antigen specificity is not known. No per-base quality is available; no much larger clone lies one base away. From the cysteine up to the phenylalanine, the CDR3 has a length of 14 residues. CDR3 DNA is the only sequence kept; it has 42 bases, read in frame from the first base. At the junction V is shortened by 6 bases and J by 5 bases; bases outside the gene matches: 7. The germline V gene gives CDR1 as SGHTA and CDR2 as FQGNSA. The time point label corresponds to: about 28 days (+/-7) after the second vaccine dose. AZD1222 recipients whose second dose came at about 4 weeks and those whose second dose came at about 12 weeks were combined into one group, since spike-specific TCR depth and breadth did not differ between the two schedules. Samples from vaccinated people were obtained from the UK trials COV001 and COV002, which included a single-blind randomized controlled phase 2/3 trial of AZD1222 (ChAdOx1 nCoV-19) in healthy adults. Trial participant PBMC samples were collected at day 0 and day 28 after the second dose for TCRbeta chain sequencing.

The CDR3 regions of human TCRbeta chains were analyzed by immunosequencing. For the original study's pipeline: TCRs in the repertoires were matched against a reference library of SARS-CoV-2-specific TCRs that had been generated with the MIRA antigen-specificity platform. Breadth was defined as the fraction of unique TCRs that were SARS-CoV-2-associated, and depth was defined as the fraction of total T cells that were SARS-CoV-2-associated. Using the MIRA data, every spike-specific TCR was mapped to the spike region that the TCR reacted to and assigned to either a CD4 or a CD8 class. Log10-transformed breadth and depth values were compared by one-way ANOVA with Sidak's multiple comparisons tests. TCRdb limited this immuneACCESS table to in-frame rearrangements with V and J called. A share of clones is missing; checked studies link under half to unresolved V genes, and the rest is unexplained. V and J calls and clone size are given by that table; D and trimming were obtained from the DNA. The table for this sample lists some 200,000 clones; around 89% of them were counted only once. About 25% of the sample goes to the ten largest clones.

This entry comes from a study of T cell responses to AZD1222 COVID-19 vaccine (dated by TCRdb to the early 2020s). For the wider study: TCR sequencing was performed for roughly 250 trial participants, of whom some 200 were given two doses of AZD1222 and around 26 were given two doses of MenACWY control vaccine. Enrollment into the trials was organized by age into subgroups of 18-55, 56-69 and 70-plus years, and those subgroups contained roughly 160, 29 and 62 TCR-sequenced participants, respectively. Overall study results and their limits: Conclusions about previously exposed vaccinees are limited, since just six AZD1222 recipients were seropositive for SARS-CoV-2 at baseline. Reportedly, close to half of the unique spike-specific TCRs recognized epitopes lying outside the regions that are mutated in the B.1.351 and B.1.1.7 variants. Participants were mostly white British and included more females than males, and it was suggested by the authors that clonal diversity may have been underestimated. After two AZD1222 doses, both the breadth and the depth of spike-specific TCRs were significantly higher than at day 0 and than in MenACWY recipients. In the small 56-69-year group, the increase in depth fell short of significance, most likely because of low power. The whole spike protein was spanned by vaccine-associated CD4 TCRs, and dominant responses were seen in regions 160-218 and 743-854. No day 14 peak-response samples were available, so repertoires were characterized only after the peak T cell response.

The sequence is built from TRBV7-2 and TRBJ2-5; TRBD1 lines up with 9 middle nucleotides. The specimen was peripheral blood, collected 28 days after the second AZD1222 dose. The receptor comes from an adult who received the AZD1222 COVID-19 vaccine. The DNA sequence reads TGTGCCAGCAGTCCTACAGGGGGCGGTGAGACCCAGTACTTC. Translated, it gives CASSPTGGGETQYF.